The 22 T cell receptor beta chains below come from one sample, sequenced in a study of control samples from healthy donors and cancer patients. The protocol was immunoSEQ multiplex PCR, while the TCRdb copy is restricted to in-frame clones and leaves out a portion. Among 85,000 to 120,000 clones listed, about 90% were seen once. Sequenced: blood. The receptors were gathered from a woman aged 18-29 years in good health.

J is TRBJ1-2 and V is TRBV9; D is unclear. Trimming took off 0 bases at V and 6 bases at J, with 18 bases between the two ends. From germline, CDR1 is SGDLS and CDR2 YYNGEE. The CDR3 consists of 16 residues. This chain's CDR3 is CASSVAYWPSDDGYTF. Here the CDR3 DNA reads TGTGCCAGCAGCGTAGCTTATTGGCCCTCAGATGATGGCTACACCTTC.

This rearrangement joins TRBV3-1 (or the pseudogene TRBV3-2) to TRBJ2-7; D unresolved. The CDR3 spans 15 residues. From germline, CDR1 is LGHDT and CDR2 YNNKEL (reference sequence). V was clipped by 0 bases and J by 4 bases, with 13 bases between them. CDR3 nucleotide sequence: TGTGCCAGCAGCCAAGAAGGCGGCTACTGGTACGAGCAGTACTTC. It is translated as CASSQEGGYWYEQYF.

The chain links TRBV30 to TRBJ2-1; 11 nucleotides match TRBD1. The CDR3 consists of 21 residues. Germline V lookup: CDR1 GTSNPN, CDR2 SVGIG (reference sequence). Germline trimming cut 2 bases from V and 7 bases from J; bases unmatched to any gene: 25. The CDR3 loop is CAWSPIPWTGGRGLGRNEQFF. Here the CDR3 DNA reads TGTGCCTGGAGTCCAATACCCTGGACAGGGGGCAGGGGACTGGGTCGTAATGAGCAGTTCTTC.

This sequence joins TRBV27 and TRBJ1-2; TRBD1 is a possible D gene (5 bases). CDR3 length equals 14 residues. V lost 0 bases and J 4 bases, leaving 9 bases between the germline ends. CDR1 is MNHEY and CDR2 is SMNVEV in the germline V gene (reference sequence). In DNA form, the CDR3 reads TGTGCCAGCAGTTTATCAGGGGCTCCCTATGGCTACACCTTC. This codes for CASSLSGAPYGYTF.

The chain employs TRBV19 and TRBJ1-4, with D perhaps matching TRBD1 (6 bases). Germline CDR1 LNHDA, CDR2 SQIVND (reference sequence). With 7 bases removed from V and 4 bases from J, the gap between germline ends came to 19 bases. The CDR3 is 16 amino acids. The CDR3 DNA follows: TGTGCCAGTACTCCAAGTACAACAGGGTTTAATGAAAAACTGTTTTTT. This gives the protein CASTPSTTGFNEKLFF. The entire variable domain, with the rest obtained from reference TRBV19 and TRBJ1-4, is as follows: DGGITQSPKYLFRKEGQNVTLSCEQNLNHDAMYWYRQDPGQGLRLIYYSQIVNDFQKGDIAEGYSVSREKKESFPLTVTSAQKNPTAFYLCASTPSTTGFNEKLFFGSGTQLSVL.

The chain joins TRBV29-1 to TRBJ1-1, with D unclear. CDR1 is SQVTM, CDR2 ANQGSEA, per germline. This CDR3 has 13 residues. The CDR3 sequence is CSGLSQSGTEAFF. The CDR3 coding sequence is TGCAGTGGCTTGTCGCAGTCGGGCACTGAAGCTTTCTTT.

The chain couples TRBV25-1 to TRBJ1-1; 7 bases line up with TRBD1. Germline CDR1 and CDR2: MGHDK and SYGVNS. J gave up 6 bases and V 5 bases, and 9 bases lay outside the gene matches. The length of the CDR3 is 14 residues. The CDR3 loop is CASSQGGLRSEAFF. The CDR3, as DNA: TGTGCCAGCAGTCAGGGGGGCCTGAGATCTGAAGCTTTCTTT.

The chain employs TRBV2 and TRBJ1-6; unclear D gene. Between the trimmed V and J ends, which lost 5 bases and 7 bases, there was a span of 12 bases. This CDR3 is 14 amino acids long. Germline V gene sequence: CDR1 SNHLY, CDR2 FYNNEI. The CDR3 sequence: CASSTEVLNSPLHF. The CDR3 DNA reads TGTGCCAGCAGTACGGAGGTACTGAATTCACCCCTCCACTTT.

The rearrangement links TRBV30 to TRBJ2-5; D ambiguous. The V end lost 0 bases, the J end lost 2 bases, and 10 bases lay between the germline ends. The CDR3 extends over 14 amino acids. Germline loops: CDR1 GTSNPN, CDR2 SVGIG (reference sequence). CDR3 DNA: TGTGCCTGGAGTGTAGAAACGGCACAAGAGACCCAGTACTTC. Translated: CAWSVETAQETQYF.

The V gene is TRBV5-1, the J gene TRBJ2-5, with TRBD2 matching over 8 bases. The germline V gene encodes CDR1 SGHRS and CDR2 YFSETQ. The CDR3 runs to 14 residues. Trimming at V came to 2 bases and at J to 1 base, leaving 1 base not matched to a gene. This CDR3 reads CASSLGTSQETQYF. The DNA of the CDR3 is TGCGCCAGCAGCTTAGGGACTAGCCAAGAGACCCAGTACTTC. Combining the CDR3 with reference TRBV5-1 and TRBJ2-5 gives the whole variable domain KAGVTQTPRYLIKTRGQQVTLSCSPISGHRSVSWYQQTPGQGLQFLFEYFSETQRNKGNFPGRFSGRQFSNSRSEMNVSTLELGDSALYLCASSLGTSQETQYFGPGTRLLVL.

The chain combines TRBV19 with TRBJ1-4, with D possibly being TRBD1 (5 bases). The CDR3 totals 16 residues. V was shortened by 10 bases and J by 8 bases, with 26 bases between the two germline ends. The germline V gene encodes CDR1 LNHDA and CDR2 SQIVND (reference sequence). The CDR3 sequence: CATSSSAGRRGEKLFF. For the CDR3, the DNA is TGTGCCACCTCCTCCTCGGCCGGCAGACGGGGCGAAAAACTGTTTTTT.

The chain recombines TRBV5-1 with TRBJ1-1; D is unresolved. Germline values: CDR1 SGHRS, CDR2 YFSETQ. This CDR3 is 13 amino acids long. V dropped 6 bases and J dropped 4 bases, with 13 bases sitting between them. The CDR3 DNA sequence: TGCGCCAGCAAAGTGGGTAGCGGCACTGAAGCTTTCTTT. Its protein is CASKVGSGTEAFF.

The CDR3 loop reads CASSLAVTQSVRNTEAFF. CDR3 nucleotides: TGTGCCAGCAGCTTAGCAGTCACTCAATCGGTCCGGAACACTGAAGCTTTCTTT. The chain recombines TRBV7-6 with TRBJ1-1; D is ambiguous. The V end was cut by 0 bases, the J end by 1 base, with 18 bases between. This CDR3 has 18 amino acids. CDR1 and CDR2 from the germline V gene are SGHVS and FNYEAQ. The full variable domain, with the rest looked up from reference TRBV7-6 and TRBJ1-1, is GAGVSQSPRYKVTKRGQDVALRCDPISGHVSLYWYRQALGQGPEFLTYFNYEAQQDKSGLPNDRFSAERPEGSISTLTIQRTEQRDSAMYRCASSLAVTQSVRNTEAFFGQGTRLTVV.

V usage is TRBV5-1 and J usage is TRBJ2-7, with TRBD2 matching 10 bases. Germline values: CDR1 SGHRS, CDR2 YFSETQ. V shed 0 bases, J shed 2 bases, and the junction held 5 bases outside the gene matches. This CDR3 region has 16 residues. CDR3 protein: CASSLGTSGIAYEQYF. In DNA, the CDR3 is TGCGCCAGCAGCTTGGGTACTAGCGGGATAGCCTACGAGCAGTACTTC.

V is TRBV30 and J is TRBJ2-7; 9 nucleotides align to TRBD2. V was clipped by 5 bases and J by 2 bases; unmatched bases: 4. Germline V lookup: CDR1 GTSNPN, CDR2 SVGIG (reference sequence). The CDR3 covers 13 residues. CDR3 residues: CAWVSGSPYEQYF. DNA for the CDR3: TGTGCCTGGGTTAGCGGGAGTCCCTACGAGCAGTACTTC.

Note on this clone: The same CDR3 can be traced to other DNA sequences in this sample. This sequence joins TRBV3-1 (or the pseudogene TRBV3-2) and TRBJ2-3; D gene uncertain. The germline V gene has CDR1 LGHDT and CDR2 YNNKEL (reference sequence). Trimming stripped 3 bases from V and 0 bases from J, with 10 bases between. This CDR3 contains 15 residues. The CDR3 nucleotides read TGTGCCAGCAGCCAGGACCCGACTAGCACAGATACGCAGTATTTT. Its translation: CASSQDPTSTDTQYF.

This clone was seen a few times. V gene TRBV6-2 or TRBV6-3 combines with J gene TRBJ2-7, with 8 bases aligning to TRBD2. The ends lost 5 bases at V and 1 base at J; junction bases unmatched: 13. The CDR3 consists of 17 residues. Per the germline V gene, CDR1 is MNHEY and CDR2 is SVGEGT. This CDR3 is CASSMRLARAISYEQYF. The CDR3 DNA reads TGTGCCAGCAGTATGAGACTAGCGCGAGCTATTTCCTACGAGCAGTACTTC.

This rearrangement joins TRBV5-5 to TRBJ2-1; D ambiguous. V lost 2 bases and J lost 0, with 12 bases in between. Germline CDR1 is SGHKS and CDR2 is YYEKEE (reference sequence). The CDR3 sequence is 16 residues long. Here the CDR3 DNA reads TGTGCCAGCAGCTTCGAAAGCAGTGGCTCCTACAATGAGCAGTTCTTC. This sequence encodes CASSFESSGSYNEQFF.

The chain is built from TRBV6-2 or TRBV6-3 and TRBJ2-7, with TRBD1 matching over 7 bases. This CDR3 comprises 15 residues. Germline loops: CDR1 MNHEY, CDR2 SVGEGT. Losses at the gene ends were 1 base for V and 1 base for J; bases not matched to a gene: 4. This CDR3 reads CASSYLRQGSYEQYF. The CDR3 DNA reads as TGTGCCAGCAGTTACTTAAGACAGGGATCCTACGAGCAGTACTTC.

The chain has TRBV5-1 and TRBJ2-1; 8 bases line up with TRBD2. This CDR3 spans 19 amino acids. Looked up from germline, CDR1 is SGHRS and CDR2 is YFSETQ. Germline trimming cut 0 bases from V and 0 bases from J; bases unmatched to any gene: 11. The CDR3 bases are TGCGCCAGCAGCTTGGAGGCGGGGGGAATTCAAAGCTCCTACAATGAGCAGTTCTTC. It encodes CASSLEAGGIQSSYNEQFF.

J is TRBJ2-1 and V is TRBV11-2, with D maybe TRBD2 (5 bases). The CDR3 is 12 residues long. The V gene lost 8 bases and the J gene lost 10 bases, with 15 bases spanning the gap. Germline V gene lookup returns CDR1 SGHAT and CDR2 FQNNGV. The CDR3 nucleotides are TGTGCCAGCGGGCAGGAGGTGGGGGAGCAGTTCTTC. Its translation: CASGQEVGEQFF.

V and J are TRBV12-3 or TRBV12-4 and TRBJ1-5; 7 bases agree with TRBD1. V shed 5 bases, J shed 7 bases, and the junction held 5 bases outside the gene matches. This CDR3 is 13 amino acids long. CDR3 protein: CASSNRGRQPQHF. CDR3 DNA: TGTGCCAGCAGTAACAGGGGACGACAGCCCCAGCATTTT.